The rows below give T cell receptor beta chains drawn from one sample of a study of blood T cells in healthy people across ages. One entry per CDR3 protein, called by TCRdb with MiXCR from the 5' RACE reads. The table includes 1.5 million to 2 million distinct CDR3 sequences, approximately 30% detected once. The sequencing input was blood. These receptors all stem from a woman under 40 in good health. Each CDR3 is given with its conserved first and last residue. A D gene is named only where the DNA matches it firmly. Some rows mark clone size as missing; the rest say once, few, many or name a class of expanded clone.

v_gene	d_gene	abundance	j_gene	CDR3nt	CDR3aa
TRBV5-1	TRBD1	few	TRBJ1-2	TGCGCCAGCAGATCGGGGACAGATACTTTAGGCTACACCTTC	CASRSGTDTLGYTF
TRBV5-1	.	few	TRBJ2-5	TGCGCCAGCAGCCGGACATTTAATCAAGAGACCCAGTACTTC	CASSRTFNQETQYF
TRBV15	TRBD1	.	TRBJ1-5	TGTGCCACCAGCAGGGACAGGGACCGATATAGCAATCAGCCCCAGCATTTT	CATSRDRDRYSNQPQHF
TRBV7-3	.	once	TRBJ2-5	TGTGCCAGCAGCGAGGCCCCAGGGAAGACCCAGTACTTC	CASSEAPGKTQYF
TRBV3-1	.	.	TRBJ1-6	TGTGCCAGCAGCCAAGAGGAGAATTCACCCCTCCACTTT	CASSQEENSPLHF
TRBV3-1	.	.	TRBJ2-5	TGTGCCAGCAGCCAAGGAAAGACCCAGTACTTC	CASSQGKTQYF
TRBV7-2	TRBD1	few	TRBJ1-2	TGTGCCAGGGTACCGATGACAGGGGGTCCCTATGGCTACACCTTC	CARVPMTGGPYGYTF
TRBV7-2	TRBD1	.	TRBJ1-5	TGTGCTAGTGTCGAGACGACAGGGGCCTCCTGGGATCAGCCCCAGCATTTT	CASVETTGASWDQPQHF
TRBV29-1	.	.	TRBJ1-2	TGCGGCGTTGAGGGCAGCTATGGCTACACCTTC	CGVEGSYGYTF
TRBV20-1	TRBD1	few	TRBJ1-1	TGCAGTGCCAGCACAGGGGGTGCCACTGAAGCTTTCTTT	CSASTGGATEAFF
TRBV20-1	.	.	TRBJ2-1	TGCAGTGCCACCGCTCCTAGCGCTGAGCAGTTCTTC	CSATAPSAEQFF
TRBV7-8	.	.	TRBJ1-1	TGTGCCAGCAGCCTCCGAATACAGGTCGGATCCCGGAACACTGAAGCTTTCTTT	CASSLRIQVGSRNTEAFF
TRBV29-1	.	.	TRBJ1-1	TGCAGCGTCCGCGGAGTCGTGAACACTGAAGCTTTCTTT	CSVRGVVNTEAFF
TRBV24-1	.	few	TRBJ2-6	TGTGCCACCAGTGATTTCGACAGGATCTCTGGGGCCAACGTCCTGACTTTC	CATSDFDRISGANVLTF
TRBV2	.	.	TRBJ1-5	TGTGCCTGCAGAACCGCAACAGTTAGCAATCAGCCCCAGCATTTT	CACRTATVSNQPQHF
TRBV7-2	.	few	TRBJ2-5	TGTGCCAGCAGCACTACAGGGACTCGGGCCCAGTACTTC	CASSTTGTRAQYF
TRBV29-1	.	.	TRBJ1-3	TGCAGCGTTGCCAGGACCTCTGGAAGCACCATATATTTT	CSVARTSGSTIYF
TRBV7-2	.	.	TRBJ1-4	TGTGCCAGCACCTGGACAGCTTTTAATGAAAAACTGTTTTTT	CASTWTAFNEKLFF
TRBV6-5	.	few	TRBJ1-2	TGTGCCAGCAGCTCCCGGGGGGACTACTATGGCTACACCTTC	CASSSRGDYYGYTF
TRBV6-5	TRBD1	.	TRBJ1-1	TGTGCCAGCAAACTAACAGGGGGACGTCGAGCTTTCTTT	CASKLTGGRRAFF
TRBV4-1	.	many	TRBJ2-1	TGCGCCAGCAGCCCATTCTTGGACTCAAACTACAATGAGCAGTTCTTC	CASSPFLDSNYNEQFF
TRBV14	.	.	TRBJ2-7	TGTGCCAGCAGCCAGGACGGTTTGTCAGGGCGAGGCGTGAAGTACTTC	CASSQDGLSGRGVKYF
TRBV7-2	TRBD2	.	TRBJ2-5	TGTGCCAGCAGCTCCCTAAGCGGGAGGGCCAGGGAGACCCAGTACTTC	CASSSLSGRARETQYF
TRBV5-6	.	.	TRBJ2-4	TGTGCCAGCAGCCCTCCGGTCCGACGGAAAAACATTCAGTACTTC	CASSPPVRRKNIQYF
TRBV6-1	.	.	TRBJ2-3	TGTGCCAGCAGTGAGTCAGGGGGGAGAGATACGCAGTATTTT	CASSESGGRDTQYF
TRBV6-6	.	few	TRBJ2-1	TGTGCCAGCAGTTACAACAGGGTCCGTGAGCAGTTCTTC	CASSYNRVREQFF
TRBV5-1	.	once	TRBJ2-2	TGCGCCAGCAGCTTGGCCTATAGCGGCCACACCGGGGAGCTGTTTTTT	CASSLAYSGHTGELFF
TRBV5-1	.	.	TRBJ1-5	TGCGCCAGCAGCTTGGGAGCGGCAGATAGCAATCAGCCCCAGCATTTT	CASSLGAADSNQPQHF
TRBV7-2	.	many	TRBJ2-5	TGTGCCAGCAGCTTAGTAAACGACCGAGAGACCCAGTACTTC	CASSLVNDRETQYF
TRBV5-1	TRBD2	.	TRBJ2-7	TGCGCCAGCAGCCCGGGACTAGCGGGAACCTACAATGAGCAGTACTTC	CASSPGLAGTYNEQYF
TRBV3-1	.	.	TRBJ2-5	TGTGCCAGCAGCTCCCCGTGGGGTAAAGAGACCCAGTACTTC	CASSSPWGKETQYF
TRBV5-6	TRBD1	.	TRBJ1-6	TGTGCCAGCAGCTCAGGGGGACGGAATTCACCCCTCCACTTT	CASSSGGRNSPLHF
TRBV7-2	TRBD1	few	TRBJ2-7	TGTGCCAGCAGCCCTCGACAGGGGAGCGGCGAGCAGTACTTC	CASSPRQGSGEQYF